Here is one T cell receptor (beta chain) with its context. No antigen is known for it. Within one base of it there is no much larger clone, and no base qualities were kept. The data are from a study of CD8 T cells in Susac syndrome (dated by TCRdb to the late 2010s). With regard to the full study: Among the sequenced Susac syndrome patients, six had clinically active disease and about 8 were in clinical remission. At blood withdrawal, Susac syndrome patients were either therapy-naive, taking corticosteroids (in some cases with IVIg as well), or taking IVIg alone. Whether CD8+ T cell activation and differentiation in Susac syndrome was antigen driven was tested using repertoire sequencing.

Results the study describes overall, beyond this receptor: The study acknowledged that relatively few individuals were included in the TCR sequencing and HLA analysis. The CD4+ T cell repertoire of patients with Susac syndrome showed no detectable clonal expansion.

From the cysteine up to the phenylalanine, the CDR3 has a length of 13 residues. The kept DNA is CDR3 alone, 39 bases in frame from the first base. Cut back by 5 bases and 5 bases, the V and J ends lie 13 bases apart. The germline V gene gives CDR1 as SGHRS and CDR2 as YFSETQ. RNA was extracted with the RNeasy kit and roughly 0.45 to 1 ug was reverse transcribed using random hexamers. The immunoSEQ multiplex PCR assay, covering 54 Vbeta and 13 Jbeta segments, was used to amplify TCR beta CDR3 regions. PCR amplification bias was corrected using a synthetic template baseline for primer optimization and computational correction. The authors' analysis ran thus. Reads were annotated to V, D and J genes per IMGT and analyzed with immunoSEQ Analyzer, keeping only productive sequences. Clonality was computed as one minus Shannon entropy normalized by log2 of the number of productive unique sequences. Public and private clones were assessed among the 100 most prevalent clones of each patient and control. Clones were defined as Susac-specific if absent from the healthy and MS cohorts, from 900 to 1,300 published viral clones and from other ImmuneACCESS disease sequences. TCRdb reworked the public reads: Q25 trimming with fastp, MiXCR clone assembly, productive beta chains retained. Every entry covers one CDR3 protein and lists the most common genes and DNA from its rows. These V and J calls are TCRdb output, not the study's own analysis. This sample has under 200,000 distinct CDR3 sequences in its table, and approximately 94% of those were observed once. The top ten clones comprise roughly 0.12% of the sample.

Peripheral blood CD8+ and CD4+ T cells from healthy donors, Susac syndrome patients and multiple sclerosis patients were profiled using high-throughput TCR beta sequencing. Susac syndrome patients met recently defined diagnostic criteria for definite or probable disease. Bulk CD8+ and CD4+ T cells were purified magnetically by negative isolation, whereas CD8+ TEMRA cells were enriched by FACS. Blood was collected in EDTA tubes and processed within 24 hours, with PBMCs isolated through density gradient centrifugation. PBMCs intended for TCR sequencing were frozen in liquid nitrogen and were later thawed in a 37 degrees C water bath. A purity of at least 90% was achieved for sorted or isolated CD4+, CD8+ and CD8+ TEMRA cells.

The V and J segments used are TRBV5-1 and TRBJ2-5; the D match is possibly TRBD1 or TRBD2, with 5 bases aligned in each. This sequence was found in a human donor with Susac syndrome. Sequenced material: CD4+ T cells from PBMCs. The DNA sequence is given as TGCGCCAGCAGTTTTCTAGGGGACGAGACCCAGTACTTC. Its coded protein is CASSFLGDETQYF.